The source of this TCR beta chain is a study of shared clonotypes between healthy human individuals. Points on this clone: Its antigen is still unknown. The same CDR3 is also encoded by other DNA sequences in this sample.

The study drew all its donors from Caucasian adults living in Nashville, Tennessee. A CD45RA+ naive subset and a CD45RA-negative memory subset were split from CD4+ cells. Study-wide points: It was anticipated that sequencing depth would influence how many clonotypes donors shared.

The CDR3 consists of 15 residues. The germline gives CDR1 SGDLS, CDR2 YYNGEE. The junction had 6 bases not matched to a gene; V was cut back by 0 bases and J by 7 bases. Method: immunoSEQ multiplex PCR; TCRdb's copy keeps in-frame clones and lacks some. The sample has about 1 million clones, 75% to 85% seen once. The material sequenced was memory CD4+ T cells from PBMCs. Subset given: CD45RA-negative fraction. The TCR was taken from a man between 18 and 35 years old in good health. Some clones in this sample may be carry-over from other donors' samples. J is TRBJ2-1 and V is TRBV9; 8 bases line up with TRBD2. In nucleotides, the CDR3 is TGTGCCAGCAGCGTAGGGCTAGCGGGTTTTAATGAGCAGTTCTTC. Translated, it gives CASSVGLAGFNEQFF.